Reported below is one T cell receptor beta chain. The data were obtained in a study of blood T cell repertoires in COVID-19. Original processing notes: Estimates of nucleated cell counts were drawn from the amplification of reference gene primers. Sequenced by immunoSEQ multiplex PCR; TCRdb stores in-frame clones only, minus some. V, J and clone size were drawn from that table, and D and trimming were deduced from the DNA. This repertoire shows 300,000 to 450,000 clones, about 88% found once; its top ten account for more than 0.95%. Those who participated ranged in age from roughly 18 to 95 years and resided in about two dozen US areas. Participants' own reports of clinical history determined their cohort assignment. Two negative PCRs, clearance, or symptom resolution characterized the recovered Cohort 3 donors. Sequenced input: PBMCs or T cells enriched from blood (not recorded which). The receptor was isolated from a woman between 18 and 30 years old who had recovered from COVID-19.

Here the CDR3 DNA reads TGTGCCGGCACCGAGGGAGTAGGGCTGTTTTTT. It encodes CAGTEGVGLFF. The chain links TRBV30 to TRBJ1-4; D is ambiguous. V gave up 8 bases and J gave up 14 bases, with 18 bases separating them. The CDR3 covers 11 residues. Germline V gene sequence: CDR1 GTSNPN, CDR2 SVGIG (reference sequence).